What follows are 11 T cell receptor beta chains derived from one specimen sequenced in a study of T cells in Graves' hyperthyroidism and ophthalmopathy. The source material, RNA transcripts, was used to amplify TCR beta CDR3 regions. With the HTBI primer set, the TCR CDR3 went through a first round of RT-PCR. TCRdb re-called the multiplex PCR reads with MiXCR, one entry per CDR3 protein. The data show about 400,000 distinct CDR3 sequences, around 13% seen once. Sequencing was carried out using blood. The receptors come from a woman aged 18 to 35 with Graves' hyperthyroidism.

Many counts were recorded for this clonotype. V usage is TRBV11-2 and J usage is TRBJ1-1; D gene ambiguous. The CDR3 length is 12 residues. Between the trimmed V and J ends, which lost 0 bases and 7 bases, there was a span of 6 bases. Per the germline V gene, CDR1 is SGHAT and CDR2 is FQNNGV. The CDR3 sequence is CASSLDSLEAFF. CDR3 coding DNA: TGTGCCAGCAGCTTAGATTCCCTTGAAGCTTTCTTT. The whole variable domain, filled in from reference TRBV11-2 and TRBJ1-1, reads EAGVAQSPRYKIIEKRQSVAFWCNPISGHATLYWYQQILGQGPKLLIQFQNNGVVDDSQLPKDRFSAERLKGVDSTLKIQPAKLEDSAVYLCASSLDSLEAFFGQGTRLTVV.

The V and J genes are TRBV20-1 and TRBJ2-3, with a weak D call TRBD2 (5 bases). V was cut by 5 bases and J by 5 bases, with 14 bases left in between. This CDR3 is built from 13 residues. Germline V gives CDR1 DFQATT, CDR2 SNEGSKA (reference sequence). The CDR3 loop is CSAEEVGKDTQYF. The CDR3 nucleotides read TGCAGTGCTGAAGAGGTCGGGAAAGATACGCAGTATTTT.

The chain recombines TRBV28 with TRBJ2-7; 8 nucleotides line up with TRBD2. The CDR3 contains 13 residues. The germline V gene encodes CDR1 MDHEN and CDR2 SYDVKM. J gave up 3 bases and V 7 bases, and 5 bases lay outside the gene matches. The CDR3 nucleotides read TGTGCCAGCAATCTTCGGGAGGGCTACGAGCAGTACTTC. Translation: CASNLREGYEQYF. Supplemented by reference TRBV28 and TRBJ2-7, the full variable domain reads DVKVTQSSRYLVKRTGEKVFLECVQDMDHENMFWYRQDPGLGLRLIYFSYDVKMKEKGDIPEGYSVSREKKERFSLILESASTNQTSMYLCASNLREGYEQYFGPGTRLTVT.

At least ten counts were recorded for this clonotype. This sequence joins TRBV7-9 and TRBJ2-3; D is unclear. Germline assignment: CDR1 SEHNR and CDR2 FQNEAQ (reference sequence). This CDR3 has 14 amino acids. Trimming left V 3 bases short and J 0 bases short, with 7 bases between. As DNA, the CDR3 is TGTGCCAGCAGCTTGCAGACTAGCACAGATACGCAGTATTTT. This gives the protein CASSLQTSTDTQYF.

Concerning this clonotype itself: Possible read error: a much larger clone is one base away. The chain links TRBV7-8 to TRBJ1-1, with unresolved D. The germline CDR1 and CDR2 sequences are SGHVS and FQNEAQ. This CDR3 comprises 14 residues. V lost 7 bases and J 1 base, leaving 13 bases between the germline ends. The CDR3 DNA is TGTGCCAGCACCATAGAGCTCTCGAACACTGAAGCTTTCTTT. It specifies CASTIELSNTEAFF.

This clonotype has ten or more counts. The CDR3 DNA reads TGCGCCAGCAGCTTAGGGACAGGGGAAGATACGCAGTATTTT. It is translated as CASSLGTGEDTQYF. V and J are TRBV5-1 and TRBJ2-3; TRBD1 matches at 10 bases. Trimming cost V 2 bases and J 5 bases; bases outside gene matches: 2. The CDR3 loop spans 14 amino acids. Germline lookup yields CDR1 SGHRS and CDR2 YFSETQ.

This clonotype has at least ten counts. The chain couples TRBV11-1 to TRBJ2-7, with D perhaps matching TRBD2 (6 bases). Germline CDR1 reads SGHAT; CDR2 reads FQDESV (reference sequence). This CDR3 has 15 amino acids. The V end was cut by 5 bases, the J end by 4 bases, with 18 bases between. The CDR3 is CASSIDPGSKYEQYF. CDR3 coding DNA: TGTGCCAGCAGCATAGACCCCGGGAGCAAGTACGAGCAGTACTTC.

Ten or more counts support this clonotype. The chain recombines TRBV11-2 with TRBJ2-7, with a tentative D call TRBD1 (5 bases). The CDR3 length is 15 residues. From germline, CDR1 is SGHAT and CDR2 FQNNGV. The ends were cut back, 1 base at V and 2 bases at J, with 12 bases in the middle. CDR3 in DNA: TGTGCCAGCAGCTTAGGCAAACAGGTTACCTACGAGCAGTACTTC. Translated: CASSLGKQVTYEQYF.

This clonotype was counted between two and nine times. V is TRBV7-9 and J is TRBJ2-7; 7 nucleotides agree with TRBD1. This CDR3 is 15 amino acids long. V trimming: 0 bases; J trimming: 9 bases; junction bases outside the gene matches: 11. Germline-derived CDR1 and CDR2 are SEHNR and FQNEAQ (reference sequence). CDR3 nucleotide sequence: TGTGCCAGCAGCTTAGCCGGGACAGCTACCCCGGGGCAGTACTTC. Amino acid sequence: CASSLAGTATPGQYF.

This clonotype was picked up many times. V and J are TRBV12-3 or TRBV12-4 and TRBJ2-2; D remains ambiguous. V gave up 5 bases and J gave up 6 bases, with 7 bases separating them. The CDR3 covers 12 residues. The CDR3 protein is CASSTKPGELFF. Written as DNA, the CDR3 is TGTGCCAGCAGTACTAAACCCGGGGAGCTGTTTTTT.

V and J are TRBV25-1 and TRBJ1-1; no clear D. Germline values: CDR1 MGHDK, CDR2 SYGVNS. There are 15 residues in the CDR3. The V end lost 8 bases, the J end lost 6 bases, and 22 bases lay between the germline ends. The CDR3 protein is CASGRSGFGGPEAFF. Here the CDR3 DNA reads TGTGCCAGCGGAAGATCAGGCTTCGGAGGGCCTGAAGCTTTCTTT.